By share of the sample, the clone carrying this T cell receptor beta chain is medium-sized (0.01 to 0.1%). No antigen is known for it. Other DNA sequences in the same sample also yield this CDR3. This sample was taken from a study of T cell responses to AZD1222 COVID-19 vaccine. Study findings and constraints: Samples come after the peak T cell response, not at day 14.

Trimming took off 4 bases at V and 5 bases at J, with 9 bases between the two ends. The CDR3 loop spans 12 amino acids. The germline V gene has CDR1 SGHNT and CDR2 YYREEE (reference sequence). Assay used: immunoSEQ multiplex PCR; TCRdb lists only in-frame clones, some missing. The sample holds 95,000 to 100,000 clones, about nine tenths seen once. Sequences were derived from peripheral blood, sampled on day 0 of AZD1222 vaccination. The chain joins TRBV5-4 to TRBJ2-5, with a weak D call TRBD2 (6 bases). The sequence derives from an adult in good health. CDR3 amino acids: CASSLSGETQYF. The CDR3, as DNA: TGTGCCAGCAGCCTGAGCGGGGAGACCCAGTACTTC.